The clone carrying this T cell receptor (beta chain) is a singleton in its sample. PCR primers comprised 60 Vbeta and 13 Jbeta primers. Generated by immunoSEQ multiplex PCR, the TCRdb table keeps only in-frame clones and is missing some. This sample has 35,000 to 45,000 clones, with under 70% found just once. This record comes from a study of cytomegalovirus exposure and HLA in healthy donors. The CDR3 is made up of 12 amino acids. Germline assignment: CDR1 MGHDK and CDR2 SYGVNS. V gave up 6 bases and J gave up 6 bases; unmatched junction bases: 4. Donors counted as nominally healthy when sampled, yet unrecorded immune exposures were likely.

This clonotype was sampled from a man in his fifties or sixties in good health and CMV-seropositive. Source material: PBMCs. J is TRBJ1-2 and V is TRBV25-1; 7 bases are shared with TRBD1. CDR3 nucleotide sequence: TGTGCCAGCAGAGGGACAGTTAATGGCTACACCTTC. Translated: CASRGTVNGYTF.